The 32 T cell receptor beta chains reported below all come from one sample, sequenced in a study of cytomegalovirus exposure and HLA in healthy donors. Researchers ran the PCR with 60 Vbeta and 13 Jbeta primers. Libraries were prepared by immunoSEQ multiplex PCR; TCRdb keeps only in-frame clonotypes and omits some of them. The sample lists around 130,000 clones, 60% to 85% occurring once. The sample comprised PBMCs. Every receptor here comes from a woman aged 18-29 years in good health and CMV-seronegative.

About this clone itself: Other DNA sequences from this sample encode an identical CDR3 as well. The gene calls are TRBV7-6 and TRBJ1-2; 7 nucleotides line up with TRBD1. V trimming: 4 bases; J trimming: 1 base; junction bases outside the gene matches: 9. This CDR3 is 16 amino acids long. In germline, CDR1 is SGHVS, CDR2 FNYEAQ. CDR3 protein: CASSSWTQGFNYGYTF. DNA for the CDR3: TGTGCCAGCAGCTCCTGGACACAGGGGTTTAACTATGGCTACACCTTC.

The chain combines TRBV5-1 with TRBJ1-1, with 9 nucleotides matching TRBD1. The CDR3 is 13 amino acids. V shed 5 bases and J 10 bases; nucleotides not matched to a gene: 9. Germline CDR1 SGHRS, CDR2 YFSETQ. For the CDR3, the DNA is TGCGCCAGCAGGGAACAGGGGGCTTGGGTAGCTTTCTTT. Amino acid sequence: CASREQGAWVAFF.

The chain joins TRBV27 to TRBJ2-1; 13 bases fit TRBD2. Germline V gives CDR1 MNHEY, CDR2 SMNVEV (reference sequence). Germline trimming cut 6 bases from V and 9 bases from J; bases unmatched to any gene: 11. The CDR3 loop spans 16 amino acids. The chain's CDR3 is CASRGFGLAGVVEQFF. The DNA for the CDR3 is TGTGCCAGCAGGGGTTTCGGACTAGCGGGAGTGGTTGAGCAGTTCTTC.

This rearrangement joins TRBV11-3 to TRBJ2-5, with D perhaps TRBD1 (5 bases). The V and J ends lost 5 bases and 5 bases respectively, with 12 bases between them. Per the germline V gene, CDR1 is SGHNT and CDR2 is YENEEA. The CDR3 is 13 amino acids. CDR3: CASSPRVIETQYF. CDR3 DNA sequence: TGTGCCAGCAGCCCCAGGGTAATCGAGACCCAGTACTTC.

The J gene is TRBJ2-1, the V gene TRBV5-6; D is perhaps TRBD2 (7 bases). The CDR3 spans 16 residues. Germline CDR1 SGHDT, CDR2 YYEEEE. Trimming removed 6 bases at V and 4 bases at J, with 20 bases between. In DNA form, the CDR3 reads TGTGCCAGCACCGAAGGGGGAGCGGGAATTTACAATGAGCAGTTCTTC. It yields the protein CASTEGGAGIYNEQFF.

V and J are TRBV6-6 and TRBJ2-4; 9 bases align to TRBD1. J was trimmed by 0 bases and V by 6 bases; bases with no gene match: 3. The V gene's germline CDR1 is MNHNY and CDR2 SVGAGI (reference sequence). The CDR3 has 15 amino acids. The DNA of the CDR3 is TGTGCCAGCAGGGGACAGGGACCAGCCAAAAACATTCAGTACTTC. Residues: CASRGQGPAKNIQYF.

The chain links TRBV6-5 to TRBJ1-2; no clear D. Germline loops: CDR1 MNHEY, CDR2 SVGAGI. This CDR3 spans 16 amino acids. V was shortened by 0 bases and J by 4 bases, with 15 bases between the two germline ends. CDR3 sequence: CASSYSTSTDFYGYTF. The CDR3 coding sequence is TGTGCCAGCAGTTACTCGACCTCCACAGATTTCTATGGCTACACCTTC.

This sequence joins TRBV18 and TRBJ1-1; TRBD1 might be the D (6 bases). V gave up 3 bases and J gave up 6 bases, with 17 bases separating them. Germline V gene sequence: CDR1 KGHSH, CDR2 LQKENI. This CDR3 has 15 amino acids. The CDR3 reads CASSPGEGDWAEAFF. The CDR3 bases are TGTGCCAGCTCACCGGGGGAGGGGGACTGGGCTGAAGCTTTCTTT. The complete variable domain, with remaining parts taken from reference TRBV18 and TRBJ1-1, reads NAGVMQNPRHLVRRRGQEARLRCSPMKGHSHVYWYRQLPEEGLKFMVYLQKENIIDESGMPKERFSAEFPKEGPSILRIQQVVRGDSAAYFCASSPGEGDWAEAFFGQGTRLTVV.

The chain recombines TRBV2 with TRBJ1-4, with 9 bases matching TRBD1. Germline trimming cut 4 bases from V and 8 bases from J; bases unmatched to any gene: 5. Germline CDR1 and CDR2: SNHLY and FYNNEI. The length of the CDR3 is 14 residues. CDR3 sequence reads: CASSADRGEEKLFF. DNA for the CDR3: TGTGCCAGCAGTGCGGACAGGGGTGAAGAAAAACTGTTTTTT.

V is TRBV15 and J is TRBJ2-7; 8 bases line up with TRBD2. Losses at the gene ends were 0 bases for V and 0 bases for J; bases not matched to a gene: 4. This CDR3 contains 16 residues. Germline V gives CDR1 LNHNV, CDR2 YYDKDF (reference sequence). CDR3 sequence reads: CATSRDRSGSSYEQYF. CDR3 in DNA: TGTGCCACCAGCAGAGATCGGAGCGGGAGCTCCTACGAGCAGTACTTC.

CDR3 sequence (DNA): TGTGCCAGCAGTGAAGGGAGGAAGCTGTTTTTT. This codes for CASSEGRKLFF. This chain links TRBV2 with TRBJ2-2; TRBD2 is a possible D gene (5 bases). The germline V gene has CDR1 SNHLY and CDR2 FYNNEI. The CDR3 totals 11 residues. The V gene lost 1 base and the J gene lost 12 bases, with 6 bases spanning the gap.

The chain combines TRBV6-1 with TRBJ1-2; D might be TRBD1 (5 bases). Per germline, CDR1 MNHNS and CDR2 SASEGT. The V and J ends lost 0 bases and 3 bases respectively, with 8 bases between them. The CDR3 is made up of 14 amino acids. The CDR3 nucleotides are TGTGCCAGCAGTGAAGCTGGGGCAGACTATGGCTACACCTTC. Translating it yields CASSEAGADYGYTF.

This clone occurred once. The J gene is TRBJ1-4, the V gene TRBV18, with unresolved D. Germline V gene lookup returns CDR1 KGHSH and CDR2 LQKENI. The CDR3 is 12 amino acids. The ends were cut back, 1 base at V and 8 bases at J, with 5 bases in the middle. The CDR3 loop reads CASSPLGEKLFF. As DNA, the CDR3 is TGTGCCAGCTCACCACTCGGGGAAAAACTGTTTTTT. Supplemented by reference TRBV18 and TRBJ1-4, the full variable domain reads NAGVMQNPRHLVRRRGQEARLRCSPMKGHSHVYWYRQLPEEGLKFMVYLQKENIIDESGMPKERFSAEFPKEGPSILRIQQVVRGDSAAYFCASSPLGEKLFFGSGTQLSVL.

This chain uses TRBV11-2 with TRBJ2-6; D ambiguous. The CDR3 length is 16 residues. Germline CDR1 and CDR2: SGHAT and FQNNGV. V shed 0 bases and J shed 0 bases, with 6 bases lying between them. The CDR3 here is CASSLDVSSGANVLTF. CDR3 sequence (DNA): TGTGCCAGCAGCTTAGATGTCAGCTCTGGGGCCAACGTCCTGACTTTC.

This clone was seen a single time. J is TRBJ1-5 and V is TRBV30, with 7 bases lining up with TRBD1. The CDR3 spans 15 residues. CDR1 is GTSNPN and CDR2 is SVGIG in the germline V gene (reference sequence). V shed 6 bases, J shed 5 bases, and the junction held 13 bases outside the gene matches. The CDR3 DNA follows: TGTGCCTGTGGGGGATCAGGGGGAGGCGATCAGCCCCAGCATTTT. Translation: CACGGSGGGDQPQHF.

V usage is TRBV5-1 and J usage is TRBJ2-3; 10 bases fit TRBD2. V lost 3 bases, J lost 6 bases, and 7 bases stayed unmatched. This CDR3 spans 15 amino acids. Germline V gene lookup returns CDR1 SGHRS and CDR2 YFSETQ. The CDR3 DNA follows: TGCGCCAGCAGCTCCCTAGCGGGAGAGGGGGATACGCAGTATTTT. As protein: CASSSLAGEGDTQYF.

The sample holds one count of this clone. The J gene is TRBJ2-7, the V gene TRBV4-1; 11 bases align to TRBD2. The trim removed 2 bases at V and 0 bases at J, leaving 15 bases unmatched. CDR1 is MGHRA, CDR2 YSYEKL, per germline. The CDR3 sequence is 20 residues long. CDR3 sequence (DNA): TGCGCCAGCAGCCAAAATACCGGGACTAGCGGAGCAAAATACTCCTACGAGCAGTACTTC. This translates into CASSQNTGTSGAKYSYEQYF.

The chain links TRBV29-1 to TRBJ2-7; the D gene is possibly TRBD2 (5 bases). V shed 5 bases and J shed 3 bases, with 14 bases lying between them. Germline V lookup: CDR1 SQVTM, CDR2 ANQGSEA. The CDR3 sequence is 13 residues long. The CDR3 loop is CSVLAQPGYEQYF. CDR3 nucleotide sequence: TGCAGCGTTTTAGCGCAGCCTGGCTACGAGCAGTACTTC.

V is TRBV6-5 and J is TRBJ2-2; D perhaps matches TRBD1 (6 bases). CDR3 size: 15 residues. Between the trimmed V and J ends, which lost 5 bases and 0 bases, there was a span of 10 bases. CDR1 MNHEY and CDR2 SVGAGI come from the germline V gene. CDR3 protein: CASSKTGTNTGELFF. CDR3 nucleotide sequence: TGTGCCAGCAGTAAAACAGGGACGAACACCGGGGAGCTGTTTTTT.

The sample holds a few counts of this clone. V usage is TRBV5-1 and J usage is TRBJ2-7; a possible D gene is TRBD1 (5 bases). The CDR3 extends over 13 amino acids. CDR1 is SGHRS, CDR2 YFSETQ, per germline. Trimming left V 1 base short and J 5 bases short, with 10 bases between. In DNA, the CDR3 is TGCGCCAGCAGCTTGCCAGGACATAACGAGCAGTACTTC. Translation: CASSLPGHNEQYF.

This sequence joins TRBV27 and TRBJ2-1; 7 nucleotides align to TRBD2. The V segment lost 7 bases and the J segment 5 bases; nucleotides outside the gene matches: 5. The CDR3 has 13 residues. Per germline, CDR1 MNHEY and CDR2 SMNVEV (reference sequence). The CDR3 loop is CASKLADNNEQFF. The CDR3 nucleotides read TGTGCCAGCAAGCTAGCGGACAACAATGAGCAGTTCTTC.

This clone was seen a handful of times. The V and J genes are TRBV5-4 and TRBJ2-1; TRBD2 matches at 12 bases. The CDR3 is made up of 19 amino acids. With 2 bases clipped from V and 0 bases from J, the junction kept 9 bases outside the gene matches. Per the germline V gene, CDR1 is SGHNT and CDR2 is YYREEE (reference sequence). CDR3 bases: TGTGCCAGCAGCTTTCGACTAGCGGGAGTACGGAGCTCCTACAATGAGCAGTTCTTC. Protein sequence: CASSFRLAGVRSSYNEQFF.

This chain connects TRBV5-1 to TRBJ2-3; 8 bases are shared with TRBD2. Germline CDR1 is SGHRS and CDR2 is YFSETQ. V lost 4 bases, J lost 0 bases, and 1 base stayed unmatched. The CDR3 consists of 14 residues. CDR3 in DNA: TGCGCCAGCAGCGAGCGGGAGAGCACAGATACGCAGTATTTT. It codes for CASSERESTDTQYF.

The chain has TRBV4-1 and TRBJ2-3, with D possibly TRBD2 on 6 matching bases. Germline V gene lookup returns CDR1 MGHRA and CDR2 YSYEKL. Trimming stripped 1 base from V and 4 bases from J, with 9 bases between. The CDR3 consists of 14 residues. The CDR3 is CASSQVSSADTQYF. As DNA, the CDR3 is TGCGCCAGCAGCCAAGTTTCTAGCGCAGATACGCAGTATTTT.

The chain has TRBV4-1 and TRBJ2-1, with a tentative D call TRBD2 (6 bases). Germline CDR1 MGHRA, CDR2 YSYEKL. CDR3 length equals 14 residues. Trimming pared 1 base from V and 6 bases from J, leaving 10 bases between. CDR3 nucleotides: TGCGCCAGCAGCCAAGGACGACTAGTCAATGAGCAGTTCTTC. It encodes CASSQGRLVNEQFF.

The CDR3 reads CASSSSGRGNTEAFF. CDR3 sequence (DNA): TGTGCCAGCAGTTCTTCTGGAAGGGGTAACACTGAAGCTTTCTTT. J is TRBJ1-1 and V is TRBV6-5; TRBD1 is a possible D gene (5 bases). The V end was cut by 4 bases, the J end by 2 bases, with 14 bases between. This CDR3 region has 15 residues. In germline, CDR1 is MNHEY, CDR2 SVGAGI.

The J gene is TRBJ2-7, the V gene TRBV2, with TRBD1 matching over 12 bases. The CDR3 has 14 amino acids. Germline CDR1 reads SNHLY; CDR2 reads FYNNEI. V lost 8 bases, J lost 7 bases, and 9 bases stayed unmatched. The CDR3 region is CASGWGQGALEQYF. In DNA form, the CDR3 reads TGTGCCAGCGGCTGGGGACAGGGGGCTCTTGAGCAGTACTTC. The complete variable domain, with remaining parts taken from reference TRBV2 and TRBJ2-7, reads EPEVTQTPSHQVTQMGQEVILRCVPISNHLYFYWYRQILGQKVEFLVSFYNNEISEKSEIFDDQFSVERPDGSNFTLKIRSTKLEDSAMYFCASGWGQGALEQYFGPGTRLTVT.

CDR3 in amino acids: CASSLTGLNTEAFF. The CDR3 DNA reads TGTGCCAGCAGCTTAACAGGGTTGAACACTGAAGCTTTCTTT. This sequence joins TRBV7-9 and TRBJ1-1, with D possibly TRBD1 on 6 matching bases. Germline-derived CDR1 and CDR2 are SEHNR and FQNEAQ (reference sequence). V dropped 2 bases and J dropped 0 bases, with 7 bases sitting between them. This CDR3 spans 14 amino acids.

The rearrangement joins TRBV6-1 to TRBJ1-6; TRBD1 might be the D (6 bases). This CDR3 has 14 amino acids. Trimming removed 1 base from V and 8 bases from J, with 9 bases in between. CDR1 and CDR2 from the germline V gene are MNHNS and SASEGT. CDR3 coding DNA: TGTGCCAGCAGTGAAGGGACAGAGTATTCACCCCTCCACTTT. Amino acids: CASSEGTEYSPLHF.

The genes are TRBV5-6 and TRBJ2-7, with TRBD2 as a possible D gene (5 bases). The CDR3 is 14 residues long. Germline V gene data show CDR1 as SGHDT and CDR2 as YYEEEE. The V gene lost 2 bases and the J gene lost 7 bases, with 16 bases spanning the gap. In DNA form, the CDR3 reads TGTGCCAGCAGCTTACTCGGGGTTATTATTGAGCAGTACTTC. Its protein product is CASSLLGVIIEQYF.

The chain links TRBV5-1 to TRBJ2-1, with a weak D call TRBD1 (5 bases). The ends were cut back, 4 bases at V and 8 bases at J, with 10 bases in the middle. Germline CDR1 is SGHRS and CDR2 is YFSETQ. The CDR3 consists of 12 residues. The DNA of the CDR3 is TGCGCCAGCAGCCTCCAGGGCCATGAGCAGTTCTTC. Translating it yields CASSLQGHEQFF. Complete variable domain (other parts from reference TRBV5-1 and TRBJ2-1): KAGVTQTPRYLIKTRGQQVTLSCSPISGHRSVSWYQQTPGQGLQFLFEYFSETQRNKGNFPGRFSGRQFSNSRSEMNVSTLELGDSALYLCASSLQGHEQFFGPGTRLTVL.

The chain employs TRBV4-1 and TRBJ1-2, with D perhaps matching TRBD1 (6 bases). V lost 4 bases and J 4 bases, leaving 13 bases between the germline ends. Looked up from germline, CDR1 is MGHRA and CDR2 is YSYEKL. The CDR3 consists of 14 residues. The CDR3 loop is CASSPYREGYGYTF. CDR3 DNA sequence: TGCGCCAGCAGCCCCTACAGGGAGGGCTATGGCTACACCTTC.